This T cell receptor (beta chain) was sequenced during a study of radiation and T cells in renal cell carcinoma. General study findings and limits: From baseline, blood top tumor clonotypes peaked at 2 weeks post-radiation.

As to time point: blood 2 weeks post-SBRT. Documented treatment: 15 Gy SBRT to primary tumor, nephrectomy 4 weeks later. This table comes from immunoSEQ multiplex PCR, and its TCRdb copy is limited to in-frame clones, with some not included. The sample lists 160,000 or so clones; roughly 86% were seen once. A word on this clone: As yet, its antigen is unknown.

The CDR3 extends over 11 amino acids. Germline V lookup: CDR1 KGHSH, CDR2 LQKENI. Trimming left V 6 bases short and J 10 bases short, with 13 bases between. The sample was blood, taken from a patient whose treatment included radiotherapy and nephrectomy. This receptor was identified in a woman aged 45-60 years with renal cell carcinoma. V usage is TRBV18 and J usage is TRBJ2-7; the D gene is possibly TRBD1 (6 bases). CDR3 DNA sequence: TGTGCCAGCTCCAGCCGGGACATCCAGTACTTC. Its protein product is CASSSRDIQYF.